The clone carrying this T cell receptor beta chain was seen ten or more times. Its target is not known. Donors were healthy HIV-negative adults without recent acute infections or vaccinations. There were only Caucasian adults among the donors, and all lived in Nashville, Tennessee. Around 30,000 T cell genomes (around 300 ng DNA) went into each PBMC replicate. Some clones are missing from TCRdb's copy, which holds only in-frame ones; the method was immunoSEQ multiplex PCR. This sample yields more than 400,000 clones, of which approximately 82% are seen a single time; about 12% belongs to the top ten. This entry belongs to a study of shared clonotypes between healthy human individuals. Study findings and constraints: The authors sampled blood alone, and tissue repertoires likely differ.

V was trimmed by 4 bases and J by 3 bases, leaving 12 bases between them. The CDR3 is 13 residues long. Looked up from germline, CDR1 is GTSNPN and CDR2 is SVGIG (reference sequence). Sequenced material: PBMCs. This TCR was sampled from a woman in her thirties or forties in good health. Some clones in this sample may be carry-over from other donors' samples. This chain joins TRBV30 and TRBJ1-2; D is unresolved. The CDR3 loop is CAWTKGGDYGYTF. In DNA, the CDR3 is TGTGCCTGGACCAAGGGTGGCGACTATGGCTACACCTTC. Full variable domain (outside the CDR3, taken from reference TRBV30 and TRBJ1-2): SQTIHQWPATLVQPVGSPLSLECTVEGTSNPNLYWYRQAAGRGLQLLFYSVGIGQISSEVPQNLSASRPQDRQFILSSKKLLLSDSGFYLCAWTKGGDYGYTFGSGTRLTVV.